The 23 T cell receptor beta chains below all came from one sample that was sequenced in a study of shared clonotypes between healthy human individuals (dated by TCRdb to the early 2020s). CD8 naive samples consisted of CD45RO-negative cells that were positively selected for CCR7, yielding a CD45RA+CCR7+ population without TemRA cells. The library was generated by the immunoSEQ multiplex PCR assay. TCRdb re-hosts the immuneACCESS table, in-frame sequences only. Its copies lack some clones; in the studies checked, an unresolved V gene accounts for under half of them, and the cause for the rest is not known. In this sample the table shows around 600,000 clones, roughly 98% of which occur a single time. The ten largest make up roughly 0.29% of the sample. The sample taken for sequencing was naive CD8+ T cells sorted from blood. The cell subset or site label of this sample denotes: CD45RA+CCR7+. Every receptor here comes from a man younger than 40 in good health.

The rearrangement uses TRBV9 and TRBJ1-5; D call uncertain. V lost 0 bases and J lost 4, with 11 bases in between. The CDR3 spans 15 residues. CDR1 and CDR2 from the germline V gene are SGDLS and YYNGEE. CDR3 sequence (DNA): TGTGCCAGCAGCGTAGGAGGCGGCGTAAATCAGCCCCAGCATTTT. This codes for CASSVGGGVNQPQHF.

This chain links TRBV9 with TRBJ1-2; D perhaps matches TRBD1 (5 bases). Trimming stripped 5 bases from V and 8 bases from J, with 10 bases between. CDR3 size: 11 residues. Germline V CDR1 and CDR2: SGDLS, YYNGEE. The CDR3 protein is CASRSGAGYTF. DNA for the CDR3: TGTGCCAGCAGGAGCGGGGCCGGCTACACCTTC. Based on the CDR3 plus reference TRBV9 and TRBJ1-2, the full variable domain is DSGVTQTPKHLITATGQRVTLRCSPRSGDLSVYWYQQSLDQGLQFLIQYYNGEERAKGNILERFSAQQFPDLHSELNLSSLELGDSALYFCASRSGAGYTFGSGTRLTVV.

V and J are TRBV25-1 and TRBJ1-4; D may be TRBD1 (6 bases). The CDR3 runs to 15 residues. V was pared by 2 bases and J by 7 bases, with 14 bases between. In germline, CDR1 is MGHDK, CDR2 SYGVNS. The CDR3 DNA sequence: TGTGCCAGCAGTGAAGGGCTCAGGGGCAGTGAAAAACTGTTTTTT. Translated, it gives CASSEGLRGSEKLFF.

CDR3 coding DNA: TGTGCCAGCAGCTATCGGCGGGAGGCCAGCTCCTACAATGAGCAGTTCTTC. This translates into CASSYRREASSYNEQFF. The V and J genes are TRBV7-8 and TRBJ2-1; TRBD2 aligns across 8 bases. The CDR3 totals 17 residues. Looked up from germline, CDR1 is SGHVS and CDR2 is FQNEAQ. Trimming removed 4 bases from V and 0 bases from J; junction bases left unmatched: 8.

This sequence joins TRBV5-5 and TRBJ2-7; D is perhaps TRBD1 (5 bases). This CDR3 comprises 11 residues. Between the trimmed V and J ends, which lost 0 bases and 11 bases, there was a span of 9 bases. The germline CDR1 and CDR2 sequences are SGHKS and YYEKEE (reference sequence). CDR3 region: CASSLALGEYF. The DNA of the CDR3 is TGTGCCAGCAGCTTGGCTTTAGGGGAGTACTTC.

The chain uses TRBV5-1 and TRBJ2-6; D is unclear. Germline V gene data show CDR1 as SGHRS and CDR2 as YFSETQ. This CDR3 is built from 16 residues. V shed 4 bases and J shed 4 bases, with 15 bases lying between them. CDR3 loop: CASSQPHGSGANVLTF. CDR3 nucleotide sequence: TGCGCCAGCAGCCAGCCACACGGCAGCGGGGCCAACGTCCTGACTTTC.

The rearrangement links TRBV6-1 to TRBJ1-3; no clear D. Trimming cost V 4 bases and J 2 bases, with 12 bases left between them. From germline, CDR1 is MNHNS and CDR2 SASEGT. The CDR3 is 15 amino acids. This chain's CDR3 is CASSAFFGAGNTIYF. The DNA of the CDR3 is TGTGCCAGCAGTGCCTTCTTTGGGGCTGGAAACACCATATATTTT.

The V call is TRBV7-6, the J call TRBJ2-2; TRBD1 aligns across 10 bases. Germline assignment: CDR1 SGHVS and CDR2 FNYEAQ. Losses at the gene ends were 6 bases for V and 3 bases for J; bases not matched to a gene: 4. This CDR3 has 15 residues. In DNA form, the CDR3 reads TGTGCCAGCAGTTGGGGGACAGGGGACACCGGGGAGCTGTTTTTT. Translation gives CASSWGTGDTGELFF. Looking up the rest from reference TRBV7-6 and TRBJ2-2 gives the full variable domain: GAGVSQSPRYKVTKRGQDVALRCDPISGHVSLYWYRQALGQGPEFLTYFNYEAQQDKSGLPNDRFSAERPEGSISTLTIQRTEQRDSAMYRCASSWGTGDTGELFFGEGSRLTVL.

The chain carries TRBV18 and TRBJ2-5, with D perhaps TRBD1 or TRBD2 (5 bases each). The CDR3 totals 15 residues. CDR1 is KGHSH and CDR2 is LQKENI in the germline V gene. The V and J ends lost 2 bases and 5 bases respectively, with 15 bases between them. DNA of the CDR3: TGTGCCAGCTCACCAGAGGGGCCGATCGTGGAGACCCAGTACTTC. This translates into CASSPEGPIVETQYF.

The genes are TRBV18 and TRBJ2-7; 8 bases match TRBD2. This CDR3 spans 14 amino acids. J gave up 2 bases and V 5 bases, and 5 bases lay outside the gene matches. In germline, CDR1 is KGHSH, CDR2 LQKENI. In nucleotides, the CDR3 is TGTGCCAGCTCATCTGCAGCGGGAGCCTACGAGCAGTACTTC. Translation gives CASSSAAGAYEQYF.

The V call is TRBV6-5, the J call TRBJ2-3; no firm D call. V was pared by 6 bases and J by 0 bases, with 10 bases between. Germline loops: CDR1 MNHEY, CDR2 SVGAGI. This CDR3 has 14 residues. The CDR3 protein is CASSLEPSTDTQYF. The CDR3 DNA reads TGTGCCAGCAGCCTCGAGCCTAGCACAGATACGCAGTATTTT.

The chain is built from TRBV7-9 and TRBJ1-4; D unclear. Germline CDR1 is SEHNR and CDR2 is FQNEAQ (reference sequence). The ends were cut back, 5 bases at V and 7 bases at J, with 14 bases in the middle. This CDR3 spans 14 amino acids. Here the CDR3 reads CASSPRERSEKLFF. CDR3 coding DNA: TGTGCCAGCAGCCCCCGGGAGAGGAGTGAAAAACTGTTTTTT.

The chain has TRBV18 and TRBJ1-1, with a tentative D call TRBD1 (5 bases). Per germline, CDR1 KGHSH and CDR2 LQKENI. The CDR3 spans 14 residues. Trimming took off 6 bases at V and 0 bases at J, with 11 bases between the two ends. DNA for the CDR3: TGTGCCAGCTCCCCGGGGGGAATGAACACTGAAGCTTTCTTT. The encoded protein is CASSPGGMNTEAFF.

The rearrangement joins TRBV14 to TRBJ2-2, with a possible D match to TRBD2 (5 bases). The CDR3 covers 15 residues. From germline, CDR1 is SGHDN and CDR2 FVKESK. Trimming removed 5 bases at V and 6 bases at J, with 16 bases between. The CDR3: CASSDYFLNSGELFF. DNA of the CDR3: TGTGCCAGCAGCGACTATTTTCTTAATTCCGGGGAGCTGTTTTTT.

The chain links TRBV11-2 to TRBJ2-2, with 7 bases lining up with TRBD2. The CDR3 covers 15 residues. The V and J ends lost 5 bases and 8 bases, in that order; junction bases with no gene match: 11. Germline V gene data show CDR1 as SGHAT and CDR2 as FQNNGV. CDR3 in amino acids: CASSPGTILTGELFF. CDR3 DNA: TGTGCCAGCAGCCCCGGGACTATATTAACGGGGGAGCTGTTTTTT.

The V call is TRBV4-1, the J call TRBJ2-1; TRBD2 is a possible D gene (6 bases). V was pared by 3 bases and J by 8 bases, with 11 bases between. The CDR3 totals 13 residues. Germline loops: CDR1 MGHRA, CDR2 YSYEKL. For the CDR3, the DNA is TGCGCCAGCAGCCACGATAGGGAGGATGAGCAGTTCTTC. This translates into CASSHDREDEQFF.

The genes are TRBV6-5 and TRBJ2-3; D is ambiguous. This CDR3 has 14 residues. Germline values: CDR1 MNHEY, CDR2 SVGAGI. V lost 2 bases to trimming and J lost 0 bases, with 6 bases between them. CDR3 amino acids: CASSYERSTDTQYF. CDR3 nucleotides: TGTGCCAGCAGTTACGAGAGGAGCACAGATACGCAGTATTTT.

J is TRBJ2-5 and V is TRBV21-1; the table calls TRBD1, which could not be checked here. TRBV21-1 corresponds to a pseudogene. The CDR3 is 15 amino acids. Written as DNA, the CDR3 is TGTGCCAGCAACAAAATCTCGACAGGGGGAAAGACCCAGTACTTC. It translates to CASNKISTGGKTQYF.

The chain links TRBV5-5 to TRBJ2-7; unclear D gene. V gave up 1 base and J gave up 5 bases, with 10 bases separating them. CDR1 SGHKS and CDR2 YYEKEE come from the germline V gene (reference sequence). CDR3 length equals 13 residues. The CDR3 DNA is TGTGCCAGCAGCTTGTGGGGTGGCAACGAGCAGTACTTC. Translation: CASSLWGGNEQYF.

This chain connects TRBV30 to TRBJ1-5, with D maybe TRBD1 (5 bases). Germline V gene data show CDR1 as GTSNPN and CDR2 as SVGIG (reference sequence). With 2 bases removed from V and 1 base from J, the gap between germline ends came to 9 bases. The CDR3 runs to 14 residues. In DNA form, the CDR3 reads TGTGCCTGGAGTTCCGGGGCGAGCAATCAGCCCCAGCATTTT. This translates into CAWSSGASNQPQHF. The variable domain in full, with the rest retrieved from reference TRBV30 and TRBJ1-5, is SQTIHQWPATLVQPVGSPLSLECTVEGTSNPNLYWYRQAAGRGLQLLFYSVGIGQISSEVPQNLSASRPQDRQFILSSKKLLLSDSGFYLCAWSSGASNQPQHFGDGTRLSIL.

The CDR3, as DNA: TGTGCCAGCAGCTTTGACAGCACTGTAGAGACCCAGTACTTC. Translated, it gives CASSFDSTVETQYF. The rearrangement links TRBV5-6 to TRBJ2-5; TRBD1 is a possible D gene (5 bases). Germline-derived CDR1 and CDR2 are SGHDT and YYEEEE. The CDR3 contains 14 residues. V was pared by 2 bases and J by 4 bases, with 12 bases between. The whole variable domain, remainder taken from reference TRBV5-6 and TRBJ2-5, is DAGVTQSPTHLIKTRGQQVTLRCSPKSGHDTVSWYQQALGQGPQFIFQYYEEEERQRGNFPDRFSGHQFPNYSSELNVNALLLGDSALYLCASSFDSTVETQYFGPGTRLLVL.

The chain joins TRBV29-1 to TRBJ2-2; D might be TRBD1 (5 bases). Trimming removed 4 bases at V and 0 bases at J, with 18 bases between. The CDR3 consists of 17 residues. CDR1 is SQVTM, CDR2 ANQGSEA, per germline. The CDR3: CSVVGKGLAANTGELFF. For the CDR3, the DNA is TGCAGCGTTGTGGGTAAGGGGCTTGCGGCGAACACCGGGGAGCTGTTTTTT.

V gene TRBV11-2 combines with J gene TRBJ2-7, with TRBD1 identical over 7 bases. The CDR3 length is 12 residues. V was pared by 7 bases and J by 6 bases, with 6 bases of the junction left unmatched. CDR1 is SGHAT and CDR2 is FQNNGV in the germline V gene. CDR3 sequence reads: CASKTGDPEQYF. The CDR3 coding sequence is TGTGCCAGCAAAACAGGGGACCCCGAGCAGTACTTC.